The T cell receptor beta chain described here comes from a study of blood T cell repertoires in COVID-19. Study as a whole: From the United States, Italy and Spain came samples of acute and convalescent COVID-19. From T cells, B-cell-depleted T cells, or PBMCs came the material, which was cDNA or gDNA.

The CDR3 length is 18 residues. Germline V gene lookup returns CDR1 LNHDA and CDR2 SQIVND (reference sequence). V shed 4 bases and J 8 bases; nucleotides not matched to a gene: 17. The assay was immunoSEQ multiplex PCR, and TCRdb's table has in-frame clones only and misses some. The sample contains 50,000 to 80,000 clones, 88% of which appear only once. Clinical history as reported by participants underpinned cohort assignment. Donors in Cohort 3 counted as recovered after two negative PCRs, clearance, or symptom resolution. This chain uses TRBV19 with TRBJ1-2, with 12 bases that match TRBD1. The source of this sequence is a woman in her thirties or forties who had recovered from COVID-19. The sample taken for sequencing was PBMCs or T cells enriched from blood (not recorded which). The CDR3 sequence is CASSRAKNRDRGRRGYTF. CDR3 coding DNA: TGTGCCAGTAGTAGAGCGAAAAACCGGGACAGGGGGCGCAGAGGCTACACCTTC.